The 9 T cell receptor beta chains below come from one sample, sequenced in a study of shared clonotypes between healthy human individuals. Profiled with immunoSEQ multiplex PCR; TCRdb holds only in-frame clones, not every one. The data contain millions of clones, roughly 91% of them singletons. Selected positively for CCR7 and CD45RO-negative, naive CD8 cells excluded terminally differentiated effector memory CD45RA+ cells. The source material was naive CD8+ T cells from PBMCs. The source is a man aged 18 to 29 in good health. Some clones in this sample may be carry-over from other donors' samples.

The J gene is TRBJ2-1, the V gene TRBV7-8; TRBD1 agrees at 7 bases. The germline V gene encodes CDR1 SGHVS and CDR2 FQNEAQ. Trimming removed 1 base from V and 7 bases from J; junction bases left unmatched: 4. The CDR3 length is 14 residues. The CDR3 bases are TGTGCCAGCAGCTTAGGCAAACAGGGGAATGAGCAGTTCTTC. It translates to CASSLGKQGNEQFF. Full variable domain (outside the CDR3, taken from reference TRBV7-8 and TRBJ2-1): GAGVSQSPRYKVAKRGQDVALRCDPISGHVSLFWYQQALGQGPEFLTYFQNEAQLDKSGLPSDRFFAERPEGSVSTLKIQRTQQEDSAVYLCASSLGKQGNEQFFGPGTRLTVL.

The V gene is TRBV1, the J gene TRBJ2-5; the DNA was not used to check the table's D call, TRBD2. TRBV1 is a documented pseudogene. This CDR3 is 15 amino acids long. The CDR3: CTSSQLRELRETQYF. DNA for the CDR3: TGCACCAGCAGCCAATTGAGGGAGCTGCGGGAGACCCAGTACTTC.

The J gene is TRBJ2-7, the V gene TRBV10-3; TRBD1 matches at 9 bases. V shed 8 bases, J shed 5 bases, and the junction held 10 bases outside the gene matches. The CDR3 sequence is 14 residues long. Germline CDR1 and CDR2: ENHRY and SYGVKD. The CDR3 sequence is CAIADRGFSNEQYF. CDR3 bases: TGTGCCATCGCCGACAGGGGGTTTTCTAACGAGCAGTACTTC.

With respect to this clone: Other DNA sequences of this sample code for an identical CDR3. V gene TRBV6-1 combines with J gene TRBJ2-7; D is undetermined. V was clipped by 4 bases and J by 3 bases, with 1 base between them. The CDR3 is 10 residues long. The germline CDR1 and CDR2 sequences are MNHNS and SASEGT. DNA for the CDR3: TGTGCCAGCAGTGTCTACGAGCAGTACTTC. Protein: CASSVYEQYF.

In nucleotides, the CDR3 is TGTGCCAGCAGCCACACAGCTACTTACGAGCAGTACTTC. Translating gives CASSHTATYEQYF. V and J are TRBV14 and TRBJ2-7; D gene uncertain. The CDR3 sequence is 13 residues long. Trimming left V 3 bases short and J 4 bases short, with 10 bases between. CDR1 SGHDN and CDR2 FVKESK come from the germline V gene.

The CDR3 region has the DNA TGTGCCAGCAGTGACGGCCCTAGGACTTCGAACTACGAGCAGTACTTC. Protein: CASSDGPRTSNYEQYF. This sequence joins TRBV6-1 and TRBJ2-7; weak D call: TRBD2 (5 bases). Deletions cut 3 bases from V and 3 bases from J, with 18 bases between. The germline V gene encodes CDR1 MNHNS and CDR2 SASEGT. This CDR3 has 16 residues.

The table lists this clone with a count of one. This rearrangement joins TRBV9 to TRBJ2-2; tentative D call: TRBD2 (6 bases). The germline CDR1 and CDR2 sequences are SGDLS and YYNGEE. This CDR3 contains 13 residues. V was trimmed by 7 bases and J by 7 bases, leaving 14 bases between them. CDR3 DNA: TGTGCCAGCCATCCAGGCGGGATCGGGGAGCTGTTTTTT. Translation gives CASHPGGIGELFF.

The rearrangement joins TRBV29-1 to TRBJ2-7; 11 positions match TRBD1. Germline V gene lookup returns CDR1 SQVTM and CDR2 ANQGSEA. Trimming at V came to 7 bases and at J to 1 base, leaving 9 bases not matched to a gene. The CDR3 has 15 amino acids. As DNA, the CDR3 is TGCAGCGCTTGGGCGGGACAGGGGGTTTCCTACGAGCAGTACTTC. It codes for CSAWAGQGVSYEQYF.

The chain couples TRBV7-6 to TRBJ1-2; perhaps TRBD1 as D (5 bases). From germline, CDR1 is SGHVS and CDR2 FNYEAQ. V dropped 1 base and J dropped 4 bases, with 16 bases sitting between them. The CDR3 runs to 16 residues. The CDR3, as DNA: TGTGCCAGCAGCTTAGACAGGCCGCCTCTAGGCTATGGCTACACCTTC. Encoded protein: CASSLDRPPLGYGYTF.